A single sample is the source of the 20 T cell receptor beta chains below, sequenced in a study of beta chain features in type 1 diabetes. Study-wide points: In every one of the four CD4+ subsets, TCRB CDR3s were moderately but significantly shorter in Type 1 diabetes patients.

Their antigens are not known. Sequenced material consisted of expressed TCRB transcripts (all of the isolated RNA was reverse transcribed). Here immunoSEQ multiplex PCR was the method, and the copy in TCRdb shows in-frame clones only, minus some. The table has approximately 170,000 clones, approximately 8.1% seen once. Sequenced input: central memory CD4+ T cells from blood. Source of these receptors: a man between 18 and 29 years old with type 1 diabetes.

V gene TRBV6-6 combines with J gene TRBJ2-3; D is perhaps TRBD1 (7 bases). V shed 6 bases and J shed 6 bases, with 16 bases lying between them. Germline loops: CDR1 MNHNY, CDR2 SVGAGI (reference sequence). This CDR3 region has 14 residues. The CDR3 DNA is TGTGCCAGCAGGCCACAGGGGAGGAGGGATACGCAGTATTTT. This codes for CASRPQGRRDTQYF.

CDR3 DNA: TGTGCCAGCAGCTTAACGGACAGGGAAAATTCACCCCTCCACTTT. This translates into CASSLTDRENSPLHF. This chain uses TRBV5-6 with TRBJ1-6; 8 bases are shared with TRBD1. Germline CDR1 and CDR2: SGHDT and YYEEEE. The junction had 5 bases not matched to a gene; V was cut back by 2 bases and J by 7 bases. This CDR3 region has 15 residues.

The rearrangement uses TRBV2 and TRBJ2-5; D is perhaps TRBD2 (5 bases). From germline, CDR1 is SNHLY and CDR2 FYNNEI. V shed 6 bases and J shed 5 bases, with 25 bases lying between them. This CDR3 comprises 17 residues. CDR3 coding DNA: TGTGCCAGCAGAGGAGGAGCGATGACCCGGAGTCAGGAGACCCAGTACTTC. As protein: CASRGGAMTRSQETQYF. The variable domain in full, with the rest retrieved from reference TRBV2 and TRBJ2-5, is EPEVTQTPSHQVTQMGQEVILRCVPISNHLYFYWYRQILGQKVEFLVSFYNNEISEKSEIFDDQFSVERPDGSNFTLKIRSTKLEDSAMYFCASRGGAMTRSQETQYFGPGTRLLVL.

V and J are TRBV14 and TRBJ2-5, with D perhaps matching TRBD1 (6 bases). The CDR3 length is 14 residues. V lost 4 bases, J lost 3 bases, and 12 bases lay in between. Germline lookup yields CDR1 SGHDN and CDR2 FVKESK. The CDR3 DNA follows: TGTGCCAGCAGCCTCCAGCGGACAGAAGAGACCCAGTACTTC. Protein product: CASSLQRTEETQYF.

This chain links TRBV7-9 with TRBJ1-5, with D perhaps TRBD1 (5 bases). V lost 3 bases and J lost 3, with 18 bases in between. The CDR3 sequence is 17 residues long. CDR1 and CDR2 (germline): SEHNR, FQNEAQ (reference sequence). In DNA, the CDR3 is TGTGCCAGCAGCTTTGGAGGGTGGGGCGGAATCAATCAGCCCCAGCATTTT. It translates to CASSFGGWGGINQPQHF.

The rearrangement joins TRBV30 to TRBJ1-5; D not certain. The CDR3 runs 15 residues. The V and J ends lost 0 bases and 9 bases respectively, with 18 bases between them. Germline CDR1 and CDR2: GTSNPN and SVGIG (reference sequence). The chain's CDR3 is CAWSVRGGHRGPQHF. The CDR3, as DNA: TGTGCCTGGAGTGTACGGGGAGGCCACCGGGGGCCCCAGCATTTT.

This clone was seen more than once but under ten times. This chain connects TRBV5-1 to TRBJ2-1, with 11 positions matching TRBD1. The trim removed 7 bases at V and 3 bases at J, leaving 9 bases unmatched. Germline CDR1 and CDR2: SGHRS and YFSETQ. The CDR3 is 16 residues long. The CDR3 is CASRRTGTGGYNEQFF. The DNA for the CDR3 is TGCGCCAGCCGGAGAACCGGGACAGGGGGCTACAATGAGCAGTTCTTC.

In this sample, this clone turned up a few times. The V and J genes are TRBV5-4 and TRBJ2-7; 11 bases map to TRBD2. V trimming: 0 bases; J trimming: 2 bases; junction bases outside the gene matches: 7. Germline CDR1 SGHNT, CDR2 YYREEE (reference sequence). The CDR3 is made up of 17 amino acids. The CDR3 is CASSLVLAGGQPYEQYF. Here the CDR3 DNA reads TGTGCCAGCAGCTTGGTCCTAGCGGGGGGCCAACCCTACGAGCAGTACTTC.

The V gene is TRBV18, the J gene TRBJ2-3, with D maybe TRBD2 (5 bases). V lost 0 bases and J 5 bases, leaving 6 bases between the germline ends. The CDR3 has 13 residues. CDR1 and CDR2 from the germline V gene are KGHSH and LQKENI. CDR3 nucleotides: TGTGCCAGCTCACCACCGGCGGGAGATACGCAGTATTTT. Translating gives CASSPPAGDTQYF. The full variable domain, in which reference TRBV18 and TRBJ2-3 provide the parts outside the CDR3, is NAGVMQNPRHLVRRRGQEARLRCSPMKGHSHVYWYRQLPEEGLKFMVYLQKENIIDESGMPKERFSAEFPKEGPSILRIQQVVRGDSAAYFCASSPPAGDTQYFGPGTRLTVL.

This chain joins TRBV30 and TRBJ2-6; D possibly corresponds to TRBD2 (6 bases). This CDR3 has 16 amino acids. Trimming removed 0 bases at V and 0 bases at J, with 9 bases between. Germline values: CDR1 GTSNPN, CDR2 SVGIG (reference sequence). The CDR3 DNA sequence: TGTGCCTGGAGTGTAGACGGGGGCTCTGGGGCCAACGTCCTGACTTTC. It specifies CAWSVDGGSGANVLTF.

This clone showed up just a few times. V usage is TRBV21-1 and J usage is TRBJ2-2; the table calls TRBD2, which could not be checked here. TRBV21-1 is annotated as a pseudogene. This CDR3 is 15 amino acids long. CDR3 nucleotide sequence: TGTGCCAGCAGCAAACCGAACTTGAACACCGGGGAGCTGTTTTTT. Translating gives CASSKPNLNTGELFF.

This clone was seen a handful of times. This specimen includes other DNA sequences encoding the same CDR3. The V call is TRBV7-2, the J call TRBJ2-5; 11 bases match TRBD2. Germline CDR1 reads SGHTA; CDR2 reads FQGNSA. This CDR3 is built from 16 residues. Losses at the gene ends were 2 bases for V and 1 base for J; bases not matched to a gene: 3. The CDR3 is CASSLSTSGGQETQYF. The CDR3 nucleotides read TGTGCCAGCAGCTTATCAACTAGCGGGGGCCAAGAGACCCAGTACTTC.

This clone showed up just a few times. The chain has TRBV5-1 and TRBJ2-3; TRBD2 matches at 8 bases. This CDR3 contains 13 residues. The germline V gene encodes CDR1 SGHRS and CDR2 YFSETQ. Germline trimming cut 2 bases from V and 6 bases from J; bases unmatched to any gene: 2. CDR3 residues: CASSFPGGDTQYF. The CDR3 DNA reads as TGCGCCAGCAGCTTTCCGGGAGGGGATACGCAGTATTTT.

This clone turned up a few times. The chain joins TRBV5-6 to TRBJ1-2; D is unresolved. Germline CDR1 SGHDT, CDR2 YYEEEE. The length of the CDR3 is 15 residues. V was clipped by 0 bases and J by 4 bases, with 13 bases between them. The CDR3 nucleotides are TGTGCCAGCAGCTTGGCCCGAACAGCCCCCTATGGCTACACCTTC. Encoded protein: CASSLARTAPYGYTF.

V and J are TRBV28 and TRBJ2-1; 9 bases match TRBD1. V shed 2 bases, J shed 7 bases, and the junction held 6 bases outside the gene matches. This CDR3 has 15 amino acids. CDR1 is MDHEN and CDR2 is SYDVKM in the germline V gene. The CDR3 DNA is TGTGCCAGCAGTTTACCGACAGGGGGAGTGAATGAGCAGTTCTTC. Amino acid sequence: CASSLPTGGVNEQFF.

There are a few counts of this clone. The J gene is TRBJ2-7, the V gene TRBV6-4, with D unresolved. Germline V gene data show CDR1 as MRHNA and CDR2 as SNTAGT. The CDR3 contains 14 residues. V was shortened by 10 bases and J by 3 bases, with 19 bases between the two germline ends. The CDR3 DNA reads as TGTGCCACCCCACTCAGCCAGGTGCGCTACGAGCAGTACTTC. It translates to CATPLSQVRYEQYF.

CDR3 coding DNA: TGTGCCTGGACCATCCGGGACAGAAATTCACCCCTCCACTTT. It codes for CAWTIRDRNSPLHF. This chain uses TRBV30 with TRBJ1-6; 7 bases match TRBD1. The germline gives CDR1 GTSNPN, CDR2 SVGIG (reference sequence). The CDR3 consists of 14 residues. The junction had 7 bases not matched to a gene; V was cut back by 4 bases and J by 7 bases. The full variable domain, its missing parts supplied by reference TRBV30 and TRBJ1-6, is SQTIHQWPATLVQPVGSPLSLECTVEGTSNPNLYWYRQAAGRGLQLLFYSVGIGQISSEVPQNLSASRPQDRQFILSSKKLLLSDSGFYLCAWTIRDRNSPLHFGNGTRLTVT.

The V gene is TRBV9, the J gene TRBJ2-7, with 9 bases lining up with TRBD2. The trim removed 4 bases at V and 5 bases at J, leaving 19 bases unmatched. The CDR3 has 18 amino acids. Germline V lookup: CDR1 SGDLS, CDR2 YYNGEE. DNA of the CDR3: TGTGCCAGCAGCCCCACCTCTATATGGGGTAGCGGGAGCAACGAGCAGTACTTC. Protein sequence: CASSPTSIWGSGSNEQYF.

This rearrangement joins TRBV5-6 to TRBJ1-1; D is unclear. The CDR3 is made up of 14 amino acids. Trimming removed 8 bases from V and 3 bases from J, with 17 bases in between. Germline V CDR1 and CDR2: SGHDT, YYEEEE. DNA of the CDR3: TGTGCCAGTCAGCGAGGTGAGGTTTACACTGAAGCTTTCTTT. It encodes CASQRGEVYTEAFF.

The chain's CDR3 is CASSYVSGHSNSPLHF. The DNA for the CDR3 is TGTGCCAGCAGTTACGTATCTGGACATTCTAATTCACCCCTCCACTTT. The chain couples TRBV6-5 to TRBJ1-6, with D possibly being TRBD1 (5 bases). V was trimmed by 2 bases and J by 6 bases, leaving 14 bases between them. The CDR3 extends over 16 amino acids. From germline, CDR1 is MNHEY and CDR2 SVGAGI.